Detailed here is one T cell receptor beta chain. What it recognizes is unknown. TEMRA, effector memory, memory and naive subsets, all unstimulated, were sequenced in three donor pairs. The CDR3 contains 12 residues. Germline CDR1 SGHAT, CDR2 FQNNGV. Between the trimmed V and J ends, which lost 3 bases and 2 bases, there was a span of 5 bases. The record originates from a study of siplizumab effects on memory and regulatory T cells. The method was immunoSEQ multiplex PCR; TCRdb's version includes in-frame clones alone and lacks a portion of them. The repertoire has just over 50,000 clones, about 97% of them found once; the top ten carry 0.55% to 0.65%. General observations from the study: Confirmatory evidence of suppressive function in proliferating siplizumab-culture Tregs was not obtained. Major contributors to the alloresponse seemed to be naive T cells, which also appeared more diverse than memory cells.

The sequence was obtained from a human donor in good health. The V and J genes are TRBV11-2 and TRBJ2-7; D ambiguous. The source material was naive CD4+ T cells sorted from blood. CDR3 loop: CASSLAAYEQYF. The DNA of the CDR3 is TGTGCCAGCAGCTTGGCAGCCTACGAGCAGTACTTC.